Listed here are 2 T cell receptor beta chains from one sample, sequenced in a study of cytomegalovirus exposure and HLA in healthy donors. The PCR ran on 60 Vbeta and 13 Jbeta primers. Using immunoSEQ multiplex PCR, the repertoire was profiled, and TCRdb retains in-frame clones only, with some absent. The data contain 55,000 to 70,000 clones, roughly 89% of them seen just once; the ten biggest clones take up roughly 2%. The sample taken for sequencing was PBMCs. Receptors were obtained from a woman under 40 in good health and CMV-seronegative.

The V and J genes are TRBV27 and TRBJ2-7; tentative D call: TRBD1 (6 bases). Germline V gives CDR1 MNHEY, CDR2 SMNVEV (reference sequence). The CDR3 is 16 residues long. Between the trimmed V and J ends, which lost 4 bases and 2 bases, there was a span of 18 bases. The CDR3 region is CASSSLTGLRTYEQYF. The CDR3 nucleotides read TGTGCCAGCAGTTCCCTCACAGGGTTGAGGACCTACGAGCAGTACTTC.

Only one count was recorded for this clone. The rearrangement uses TRBV7-3 and TRBJ1-4, with D unclear. V lost 1 base to trimming and J lost 4 bases, with 4 bases between them. CDR1 SGHTA and CDR2 FQGTGA come from the germline V gene. This CDR3 contains 13 residues. CDR3 sequence reads: CASSLNYNEKLFF. CDR3 DNA: TGTGCCAGCAGCTTAAATTATAATGAAAAACTGTTTTTT.